Listed below are T cell receptor beta chains from one sample, sequenced in a study of OX40 agonist ivuxolimab in advanced cancers. Sequencing was performed with immunoSEQ multiplex PCR; in TCRdb, only in-frame clones are kept and a portion is missing. The table includes some 33,000 clones, around nine tenths detected once. The sequenced sample was CD4+ or CD8+ T cells sorted from blood, obtained in a trial of the OX40 agonist ivuxolimab. The receptors were gathered from an adult with an advanced solid tumor such as melanoma, head and neck, liver or kidney cancer. The CDR3 runs from the conserved cysteine through the conserved F or W. The D gene is left open where the match is weak. Size tells how often a clone was seen (once, few, many) or the class of an expanded clone, and some rows leave it out.

NA	TRBV15	TRBJ1-3	NA	TGTGCCACCAGCAGAGATGTCCGGAACACCATATATTTT	CATSRDVRNTIYF
once	TRBV11-2	TRBJ2-7	TRBD2	TGTGCCAGCAGCTTAGACCAACTAGCGGGAGTGAGCGAGCAGTACTTC	CASSLDQLAGVSEQYF
NA	TRBV6-5	TRBJ1-1	NA	TGTGCCAGCAGTTATTCGGCCCACGATGAAGCTTTCTTT	CASSYSAHDEAFF
NA	TRBV14	TRBJ1-2	NA	TGTGCCAGCAGCCAAGGGAAAGGGAGGTATGGCTACACCTTC	CASSQGKGRYGYTF
NA	TRBV19	TRBJ2-2	NA	TGTGCCAGTAGTAGAGGGGTGAACACCGGGGAGCTGTTTTTT	CASSRGVNTGELFF
NA	TRBV4-1	TRBJ2-7	TRBD1	TGCGCCAGCAGCCAAGGACAGGGAATGTCGGCCGAGCAGTACTTC	CASSQGQGMSAEQYF
NA	TRBV19	TRBJ1-1	TRBD1	TGTGCCAGTAGTATACAGGGGGCCGGCACTGAAGCTTTCTTT	CASSIQGAGTEAFF
NA	TRBV29-1	TRBJ2-1	TRBD1	TGCAGCGTGGGACAGGGGGTATACAATGAGCAGTTCTTC	CSVGQGVYNEQFF
NA	TRBV19	TRBJ2-5	NA	TGTGCCAGTAGTAAAGGGTTGGGGCTTCAAGAGACCCAGTACTTC	CASSKGLGLQETQYF
NA	TRBV1	TRBJ2-1	NA	TGCACCAGCAGCCAAGATGGCGAGCGGTCACCATGGGATGAGCAGTTCTTC	CTSSQDGERSPWDEQFF
NA	TRBV6-5	TRBJ1-5	NA	TGTGCCAGCAGTTACTCCCAGGATAATCAGCCCCAGCATTTT	CASSYSQDNQPQHF
NA	TRBV2	TRBJ2-7	TRBD1	TGTGCCAGCAGTGTAAGGGACAGTGAAGTTAGCTCCTACGAGCAGTACTTC	CASSVRDSEVSSYEQYF
NA	TRBV14	TRBJ2-3	TRBD2	TGTGCCAGCAGCCAAGAACTAGCGGGAGATGAAAACACAGATACGCAGTATTTT	CASSQELAGDENTDTQYF
NA	TRBV2	TRBJ2-3	TRBD2	TGTGCCAGCAGCGACATTCTTCAGGAGCGGGGAAGCACAGATACGCAGTATTTT	CASSDILQERGSTDTQYF
few	TRBV15	TRBJ2-7	TRBD2	TGTGCCACCTCGGGCGGGGGGACCTACGAGCAGTACTTC	CATSGGGTYEQYF
once	TRBV5-8	TRBJ1-5	TRBD1	TGTGCCAGCAGCTGGACAGGGGACTTCAATCAGCCCCAGCATTTT	CASSWTGDFNQPQHF
NA	TRBV13	TRBJ2-5	NA	TGTGCCAGCAGCCCCCAAGGGGGGCCAGGAGAGACCCAGTACTTC	CASSPQGGPGETQYF
NA	TRBV9	TRBJ2-7	NA	TGTGCCAGCAGCGTAGGAGGGGAGAGCTCCTACGAGCAGTACTTC	CASSVGGESSYEQYF
NA	TRBV5-6	TRBJ2-3	NA	TGTGCCAGCAGCTCAACTAGAGCAAGGACGTTCACAGATACGCAGTATTTT	CASSSTRARTFTDTQYF
NA	TRBV20-1	TRBJ2-1	NA	TGCAGTGCTTTTTCAGGGGTCGAGCAGTTCTTC	CSAFSGVEQFF